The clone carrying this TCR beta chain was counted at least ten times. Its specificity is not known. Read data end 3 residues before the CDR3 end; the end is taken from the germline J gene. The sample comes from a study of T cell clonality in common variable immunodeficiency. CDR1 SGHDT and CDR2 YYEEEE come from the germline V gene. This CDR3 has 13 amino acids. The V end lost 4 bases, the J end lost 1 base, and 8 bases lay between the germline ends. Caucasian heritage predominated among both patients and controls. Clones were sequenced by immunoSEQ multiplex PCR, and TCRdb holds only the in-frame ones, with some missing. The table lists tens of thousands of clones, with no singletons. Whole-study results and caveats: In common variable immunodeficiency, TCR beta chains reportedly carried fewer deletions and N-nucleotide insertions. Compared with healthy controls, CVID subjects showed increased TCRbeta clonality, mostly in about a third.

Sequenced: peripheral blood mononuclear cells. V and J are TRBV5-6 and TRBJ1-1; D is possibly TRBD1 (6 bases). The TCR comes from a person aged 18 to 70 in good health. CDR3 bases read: TGTGCCAGCAGCATGACAGGGAACACTGAA. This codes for CASSMTGNTE. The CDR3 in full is CASSMTGNTEAFF.